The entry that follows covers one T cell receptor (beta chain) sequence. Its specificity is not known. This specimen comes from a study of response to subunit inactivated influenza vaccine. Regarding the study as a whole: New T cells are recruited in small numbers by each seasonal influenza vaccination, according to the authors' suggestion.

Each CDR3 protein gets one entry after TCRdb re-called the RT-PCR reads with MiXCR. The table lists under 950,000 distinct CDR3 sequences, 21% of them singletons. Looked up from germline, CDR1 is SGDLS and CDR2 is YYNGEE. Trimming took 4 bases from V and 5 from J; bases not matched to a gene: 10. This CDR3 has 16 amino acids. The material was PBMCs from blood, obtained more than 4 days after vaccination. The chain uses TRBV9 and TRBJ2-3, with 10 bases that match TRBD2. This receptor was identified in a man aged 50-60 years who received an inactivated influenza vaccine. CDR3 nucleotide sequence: TGTGCCAGCAGCCCAGGCTGGACTAGCGGAGGAGATACGCAGTATTTT. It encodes CASSPGWTSGGDTQYF.